What follows are 6 T cell receptor beta chains derived from one specimen sequenced in a study of CD8+CD57+ T cells in acquired aplastic anemia. TCR beta VDJ and CDR3 profiling used genomic DNA as template. Via MiXCR, TCRdb re-called the reads, giving one row per CDR3 protein. The sample has approximately 80,000 distinct CDR3 sequences; just over 70% are singletons. Before being chosen for sequencing, patients had shown CD8+CD57+ cell expansion by flow cytometry. The sample consisted of sorted CD4+, CD8+, or CD8+CD57+ T cells (not recorded which) from PBMCs. The receptor source for this set is a human donor with aplastic anemia.

The gene calls are TRBV18 and TRBJ2-7, with D perhaps TRBD1 or TRBD2 (5 bases each). The CDR3 covers 13 residues. The V end lost 1 base, the J end lost 3 bases, and 7 bases lay between the germline ends. CDR1 KGHSH and CDR2 LQKENI come from the germline V gene. CDR3 sequence (DNA): TGTGCCAGCTCACCACAGGGGAGCTACGAGCAGTACTTC. This sequence encodes CASSPQGSYEQYF.

The rearrangement uses TRBV29-1 and TRBJ2-7; D not resolved. Germline lookup yields CDR1 SQVTM and CDR2 ANQGSEA. The CDR3 length is 12 residues. Trimming took off 4 bases at V and 5 bases at J, with 12 bases between the two ends. CDR3 sequence (DNA): TGCAGCGTTGCACACCTAACCCACGAGCAGTACTTC. Amino acids: CSVAHLTHEQYF.

Of note for this clonotype: Because it lacks the conserved phenylalanine or tryptophan at the end, this CDR3 is likely a read error. The rearrangement links TRBV24-1 to TRBJ1-2, with TRBD1 as a possible D gene (5 bases). The CDR3 is 14 residues long. V was trimmed by 3 bases and J by 6 bases, leaving 13 bases between them. Per germline, CDR1 KGHDR and CDR2 SFDVKD. CDR3 nucleotide sequence: TGTGCCACCAGTGATCAACCTCAGGGCAATGGCTACACCTAC. As protein: CATSDQPQGNGYTY.

This clonotype was detected ten times or more. V is TRBV11-2 and J is TRBJ1-2; D is unclear. Trimming left V 0 bases short and J 3 bases short, with 5 bases between. This CDR3 has 13 amino acids. The germline V gene has CDR1 SGHAT and CDR2 FQNNGV. The CDR3 spells CASSLETYYGYTF. CDR3 bases: TGTGCCAGCAGCTTAGAGACCTACTATGGCTACACCTTC. The variable domain in full, completed from reference TRBV11-2 and TRBJ1-2, reads EAGVAQSPRYKIIEKRQSVAFWCNPISGHATLYWYQQILGQGPKLLIQFQNNGVVDDSQLPKDRFSAERLKGVDSTLKIQPAKLEDSAVYLCASSLETYYGYTFGSGTRLTVV.

The chain is built from TRBV15 and TRBJ2-7, with a tentative D call TRBD1 (6 bases). This CDR3 is 13 amino acids long. Germline-derived CDR1 and CDR2 are LNHNV and YYDKDF (reference sequence). Trimming pared 3 bases from V and 6 bases from J, leaving 12 bases between. The CDR3 region is CATSSEGGPEQYF. The CDR3 nucleotides are TGTGCCACCAGCAGTGAAGGGGGACCCGAGCAGTACTTC.

The table lists this clonotype with a few counts. This chain connects TRBV7-6 to TRBJ2-1, with TRBD2 identical over 13 bases. This CDR3 region has 17 residues. Germline lookup yields CDR1 SGHVS and CDR2 FNYEAQ. V trimming: 5 bases; J trimming: 2 bases; junction bases outside the gene matches: 6. CDR3 region: CASSGRTSGSPYNEQFF. The CDR3 bases are TGTGCCAGCAGCGGTCGGACTAGCGGGAGTCCCTACAATGAGCAGTTCTTC. The full variable domain, completed using reference TRBV7-6 and TRBJ2-1, is GAGVSQSPRYKVTKRGQDVALRCDPISGHVSLYWYRQALGQGPEFLTYFNYEAQQDKSGLPNDRFSAERPEGSISTLTIQRTEQRDSAMYRCASSGRTSGSPYNEQFFGPGTRLTVL.